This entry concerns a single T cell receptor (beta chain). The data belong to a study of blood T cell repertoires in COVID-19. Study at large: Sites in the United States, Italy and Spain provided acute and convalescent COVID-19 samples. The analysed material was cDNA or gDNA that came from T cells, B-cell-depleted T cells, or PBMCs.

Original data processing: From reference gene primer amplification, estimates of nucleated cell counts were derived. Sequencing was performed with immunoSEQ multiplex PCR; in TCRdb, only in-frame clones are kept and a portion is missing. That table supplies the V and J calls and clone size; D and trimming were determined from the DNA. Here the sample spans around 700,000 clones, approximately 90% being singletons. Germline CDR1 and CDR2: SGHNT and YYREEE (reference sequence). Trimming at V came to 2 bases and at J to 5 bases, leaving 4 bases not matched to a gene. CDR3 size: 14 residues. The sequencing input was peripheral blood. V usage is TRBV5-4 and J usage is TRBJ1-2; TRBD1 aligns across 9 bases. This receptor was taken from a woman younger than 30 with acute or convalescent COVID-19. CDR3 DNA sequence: TGTGCCAGCAGCTTTTCCGGGACAGGGTATGGCTACACCTTC. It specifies CASSFSGTGYGYTF.